This T cell receptor beta chain was profiled in a study of cytomegalovirus exposure and HLA in healthy donors. Study-wide points: For most TCR beta V segments, an earlier analysis put the productive rate at about 87% or about 30% of the time. In a later analysis, specific HLA alleles were associated with more than 15,000 TCR beta sequences at a 0.05 false discovery rate. V- and J-gene trimming of TCR beta was linked (in a later analysis) to a missense DCLRE1C variant. For most TCR sequences rarity was the rule, although some public TCRs occurred in many donors.

Germline assignment: CDR1 LGHNT and CDR2 FRNRAP. This CDR3 comprises 17 residues. The V gene end was trimmed by 0 bases and the J gene end by 6 bases; junction bases not matched to a gene: 11. PCR involved 60 Vbeta and 13 Jbeta primers. Repertoires were generated with immunoSEQ multiplex PCR, while TCRdb's copy carries only in-frame clones and drops some. This table holds 120,000 to 150,000 clones, 75% to 90% found once. This clone was seen only once. What it binds is unknown. The gene calls are TRBV12-5 and TRBJ2-3; 8 positions agree with TRBD1. The sequence derives from a woman aged 30 to 39 in good health and CMV-seronegative. The sequenced material came from PBMCs. CDR3 in amino acids: CASGLVPPGQGSDTQYF. The DNA for the CDR3 is TGTGCTAGTGGTTTGGTACCCCCCGGACAGGGATCGGATACGCAGTATTTT.